These T cell receptor beta chains were read from a single sample in a study of blood T cells in healthy people across ages. TCRdb processed the 5' RACE reads anew with MiXCR; each CDR3 protein has one entry. The table has 350,000 to 450,000 distinct CDR3 sequences, 50% to 60% seen once. The sequencing input was blood. The receptors here all came from a man aged 60 to 75 in good health. CDR3s include the opening cysteine and the closing phenylalanine or tryptophan. A D gene is named only where the DNA matches it firmly. Part of the rows lack a size; the others show once, few, many or a class for expanded clones.

clone_size	cdr3_length	v_call	j_call	d_call	cdr3_aa	cdr3_nt
.	18	TRBV5-6	TRBJ1-2	.	CASSLSGFRAIRTYGYTF	TGTGCCAGCAGCTTGAGTGGGTTCCGAGCCATACGGACTTATGGCTACACCTTC
.	11	TRBV21-1	TRBJ2-7	.	CASSNLGEQYF	TGTGCCAGCAGCAACCTCGGCGAGCAGTACTTC
.	15	TRBV14	TRBJ2-7	.	CASSQEGGSYYEQYF	TGTGCCAGCAGCCAAGAAGGAGGCAGCTACTACGAGCAGTACTTC
.	14	TRBV9	TRBJ2-5	TRBD2	CASSVALLAGEQYF	TGTGCCAGCAGCGTAGCCCTGCTAGCGGGGGAGCAGTACTTC
.	14	TRBV20-1	TRBJ2-7	TRBD2	CSAGSGKAPYEQYF	TGCAGTGCTGGTAGCGGGAAGGCCCCCTACGAGCAGTACTTC
.	13	TRBV7-9	TRBJ2-1	.	CASSFSTGYEQFF	TGTGCCAGCAGCTTCTCTACAGGGTATGAGCAGTTCTTC
.	10	TRBV29-1	TRBJ2-5	.	CSVFSGTQYF	TGCAGCGTTTTCTCAGGGACCCAGTACTTC
few	16	TRBV20-1	TRBJ1-4	TRBD1	CSARDPRQGRNEKLFF	TGCAGTGCTAGAGACCCCCGACAGGGGAGAAATGAAAAACTGTTTTTT
.	15	TRBV20-1	TRBJ2-3	.	CSARDGGGLTDTQYF	TGCAGTGCTAGAGATGGGGGGGGGCTCACAGATACGCAGTATTTT
.	13	TRBV29-1	TRBJ1-1	.	CSVRRDKNTEAFF	TGCAGCGTCAGGAGAGACAAGAACACTGAAGCTTTCTTT
many	14	TRBV28	TRBJ2-7	.	CASSVGQPPYEQYF	TGTGCCAGCAGTGTAGGGCAGCCTCCCTACGAGCAGTACTTC
.	18	TRBV28	TRBJ1-5	.	CASSLWGRGKGSNQPQHF	TGTGCCAGCAGTTTATGGGGAAGGGGTAAAGGGAGCAATCAGCCCCAGCATTTT
many	13	TRBV28	TRBJ2-7	.	CASRGVFPYEQYF	TGTGCCAGCAGGGGGGTTTTCCCCTACGAGCAGTACTTC
.	12	TRBV29-1	TRBJ1-1	.	CSVDPRISEAFF	TGCAGCGTTGACCCGCGAATATCTGAAGCTTTCTTT
.	12	TRBV28	TRBJ1-2	.	CASSRGADGYTF	TGTGCCAGCAGCCGCGGGGCTGATGGCTACACCTTC
.	16	TRBV12-3/TRBV12-4	TRBJ2-1	TRBD2	CASRRQRGGRGNEQFF	TGTGCCAGCAGAAGACAGCGGGGGGGCCGAGGCAATGAGCAGTTCTTC
.	16	TRBV6-6	TRBJ1-6	TRBD1	CASSHAGTGGDSPLHF	TGTGCCAGCAGTCACGCAGGGACAGGGGGCGATTCACCCCTCCACTTT
few	12	TRBV7-2	TRBJ2-2	.	CASSLGFGELFF	TGTGCCAGCAGCTTAGGTTTCGGGGAGCTGTTTTTT
.	12	TRBV23-1	TRBJ2-1	TRBD1	CAHRGPYNEQFF	TGCGCCCACAGGGGCCCCTACAATGAGCAGTTCTTC
.	14	TRBV12-3/TRBV12-4	TRBJ2-7	TRBD1	CASSPRTGRHGQYF	TGTGCCAGCAGTCCCCGGACAGGGCGCCACGGGCAGTACTTC
.	16	TRBV7-8	TRBJ2-6	.	CASSTNGGAGANVLTF	TGTGCCAGCAGCACAAATGGGGGGGCCGGGGCCAACGTCCTGACTTTC
.	13	TRBV28	TRBJ1-5	.	CASSVVSNQPQHF	TGTGCCAGCAGTGTGGTTAGCAATCAGCCCCAGCATTTT
.	15	TRBV5-6	TRBJ2-3	.	CASSGGLYYTDTQYF	TGTGCCAGCAGCGGGGGACTTTACTACACAGATACGCAGTATTTT
.	14	TRBV29-1	TRBJ1-5	TRBD1	CSVTQGGRNQPQHF	TGCAGCGTCACACAGGGGGGACGCAATCAGCCCCAGCATTTT
.	13	TRBV29-1	TRBJ2-5	.	CSVSDSRGETQYF	TGCAGCGTTTCGGACAGTCGTGGAGAGACCCAGTACTTC
.	16	TRBV2	TRBJ2-3	TRBD1	CASSRPGQISTDTQYF	TGTGCCAGCAGTCGGCCGGGACAGATATCCACAGATACGCAGTATTTT
.	15	TRBV12-3/TRBV12-4	TRBJ2-1	TRBD2	CASSFQRGAGDEQFF	TGTGCCAGCAGTTTCCAGCGGGGGGCGGGGGATGAGCAGTTCTTC
few	15	TRBV4-3	TRBJ2-7	TRBD1	CASSEGQANPYEQYF	TGCGCCAGCAGCGAGGGACAGGCCAACCCCTACGAGCAGTACTTC
.	14	TRBV7-2	TRBJ2-5	.	CASSSTSAGETQYF	TGTGCCAGCAGCTCGACGAGTGCGGGGGAGACCCAGTACTTC
.	13	TRBV28	TRBJ1-2	.	CASSLAQNYGYTF	TGTGCCAGCAGTTTAGCACAAAACTATGGCTACACCTTC